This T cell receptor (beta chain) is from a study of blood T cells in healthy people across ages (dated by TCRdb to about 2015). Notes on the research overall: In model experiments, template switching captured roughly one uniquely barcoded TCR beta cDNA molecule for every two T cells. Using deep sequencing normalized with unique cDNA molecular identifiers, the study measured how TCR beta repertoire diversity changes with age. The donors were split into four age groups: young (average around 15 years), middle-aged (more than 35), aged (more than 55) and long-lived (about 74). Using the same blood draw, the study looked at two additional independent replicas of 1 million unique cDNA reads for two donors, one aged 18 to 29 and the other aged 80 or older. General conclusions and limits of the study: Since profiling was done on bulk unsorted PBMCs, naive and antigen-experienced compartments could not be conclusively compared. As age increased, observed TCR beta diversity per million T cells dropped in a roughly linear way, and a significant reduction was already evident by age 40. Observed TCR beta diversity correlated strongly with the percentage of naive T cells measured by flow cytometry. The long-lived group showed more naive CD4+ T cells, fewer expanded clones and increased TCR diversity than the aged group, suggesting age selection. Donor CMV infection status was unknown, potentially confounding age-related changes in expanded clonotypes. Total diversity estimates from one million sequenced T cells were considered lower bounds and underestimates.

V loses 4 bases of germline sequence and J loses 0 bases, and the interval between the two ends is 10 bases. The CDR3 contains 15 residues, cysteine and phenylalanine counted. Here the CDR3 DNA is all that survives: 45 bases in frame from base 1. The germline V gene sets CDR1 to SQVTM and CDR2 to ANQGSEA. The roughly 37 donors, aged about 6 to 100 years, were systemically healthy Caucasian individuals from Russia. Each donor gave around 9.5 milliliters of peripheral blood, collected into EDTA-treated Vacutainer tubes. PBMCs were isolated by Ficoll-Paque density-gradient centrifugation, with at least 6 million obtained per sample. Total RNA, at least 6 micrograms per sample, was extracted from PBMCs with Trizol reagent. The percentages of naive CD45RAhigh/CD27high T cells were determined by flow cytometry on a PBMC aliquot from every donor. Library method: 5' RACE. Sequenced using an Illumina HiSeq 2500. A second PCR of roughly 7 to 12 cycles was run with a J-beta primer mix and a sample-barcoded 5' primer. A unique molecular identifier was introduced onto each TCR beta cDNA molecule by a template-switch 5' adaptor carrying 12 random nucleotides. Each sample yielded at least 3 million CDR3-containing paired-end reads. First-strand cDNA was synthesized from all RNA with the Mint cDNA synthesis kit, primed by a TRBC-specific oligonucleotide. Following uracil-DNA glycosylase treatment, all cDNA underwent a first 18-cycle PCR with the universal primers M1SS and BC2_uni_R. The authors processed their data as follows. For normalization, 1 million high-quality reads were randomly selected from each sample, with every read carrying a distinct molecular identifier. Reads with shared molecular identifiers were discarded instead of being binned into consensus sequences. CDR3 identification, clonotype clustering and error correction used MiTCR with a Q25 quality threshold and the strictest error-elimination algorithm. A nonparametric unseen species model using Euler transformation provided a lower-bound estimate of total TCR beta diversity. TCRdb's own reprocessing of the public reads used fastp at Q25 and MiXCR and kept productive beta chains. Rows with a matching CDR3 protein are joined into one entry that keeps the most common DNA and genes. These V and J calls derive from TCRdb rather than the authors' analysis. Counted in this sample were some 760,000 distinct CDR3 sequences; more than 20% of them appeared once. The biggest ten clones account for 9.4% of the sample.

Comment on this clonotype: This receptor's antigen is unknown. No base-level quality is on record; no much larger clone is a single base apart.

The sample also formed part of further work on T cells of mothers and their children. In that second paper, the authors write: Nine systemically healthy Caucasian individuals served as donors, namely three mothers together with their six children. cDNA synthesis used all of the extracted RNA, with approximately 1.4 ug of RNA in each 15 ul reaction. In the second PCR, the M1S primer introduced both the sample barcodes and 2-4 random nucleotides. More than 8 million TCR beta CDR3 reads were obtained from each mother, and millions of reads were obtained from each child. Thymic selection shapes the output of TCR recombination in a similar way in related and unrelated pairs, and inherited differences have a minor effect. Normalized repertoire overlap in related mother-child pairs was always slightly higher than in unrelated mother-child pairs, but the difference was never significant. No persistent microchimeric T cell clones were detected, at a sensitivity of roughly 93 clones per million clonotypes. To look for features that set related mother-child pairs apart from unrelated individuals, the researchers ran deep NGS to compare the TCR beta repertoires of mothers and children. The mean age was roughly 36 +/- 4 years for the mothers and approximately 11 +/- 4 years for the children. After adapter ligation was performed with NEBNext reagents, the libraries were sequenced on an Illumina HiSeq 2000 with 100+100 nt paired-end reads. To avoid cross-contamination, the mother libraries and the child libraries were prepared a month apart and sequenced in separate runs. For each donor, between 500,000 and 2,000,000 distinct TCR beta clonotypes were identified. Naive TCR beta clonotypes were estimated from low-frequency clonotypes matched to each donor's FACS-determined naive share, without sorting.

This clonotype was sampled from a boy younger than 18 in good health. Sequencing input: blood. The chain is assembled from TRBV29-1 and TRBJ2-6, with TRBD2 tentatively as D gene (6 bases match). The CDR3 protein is CSVGLGGSGANVLTF. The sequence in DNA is TGCAGCGTTGGACTAGGAGGCTCTGGGGCCAACGTCCTGACTTTC.